Listed below are T cell receptor beta chains from one sample, sequenced in a study of cytomegalovirus exposure and HLA in healthy donors. The data were produced by immunoSEQ multiplex PCR, yet TCRdb's version contains in-frame clones alone and is incomplete. The data show 120,000 to 150,000 clones, around 90% seen once. Input material: PBMCs. The receptors originated from a woman in her thirties or forties in good health and CMV-seronegative. Each CDR3 is given with its conserved first and last residue. D genes are given only for firm matches. Only part of the rows carry a size: once, few, many, or a class if the clone is expanded.

J gene: TRBJ2-1
V gene: TRBV11-3
CDR3 length: 17
clone size: NA
D gene: NA
CDR3 protein: CASSLVRGWEAINEQFF
CDR3 DNA: TGTGCCAGCAGCTTAGTCCGAGGGTGGGAGGCAATCAATGAGCAGTTCTTC

J gene: TRBJ1-2
V gene: TRBV15
CDR3 length: 14
clone size: NA
D gene: NA
CDR3 protein: CATSRDGGDYGYTF
CDR3 DNA: TGTGCCACCAGCAGAGATGGAGGGGACTATGGCTACACCTTC

J gene: TRBJ2-7
V gene: TRBV7-9
CDR3 length: 13
clone size: NA
D gene: NA
CDR3 protein: CASSDRSRYEQYF
CDR3 DNA: TGTGCCAGCAGCGATAGGAGTCGGTACGAGCAGTACTTC

J gene: TRBJ1-2
V gene: TRBV6-6
CDR3 length: 15
clone size: few
D gene: NA
CDR3 protein: CASTLGLILGYGYTF
CDR3 DNA: TGTGCCAGCACCCTCGGACTGATTTTGGGCTATGGCTACACCTTC

J gene: TRBJ2-1
V gene: TRBV7-9
CDR3 length: 14
clone size: once
D gene: NA
CDR3 protein: CASNWGRTYNEQFF
CDR3 DNA: TGTGCCAGCAACTGGGGGCGGACCTACAATGAGCAGTTCTTC

J gene: TRBJ1-2
V gene: TRBV5-1
CDR3 length: 14
clone size: NA
D gene: TRBD1
CDR3 protein: CASSLVGTGDGYTF
CDR3 DNA: TGCGCCAGCAGCTTGGTAGGGACAGGGGATGGCTACACCTTC

J gene: TRBJ1-1
V gene: TRBV5-5
CDR3 length: 12
clone size: NA
D gene: NA
CDR3 protein: CASSRLNTEAFF
CDR3 DNA: TGTGCCAGCAGCCGTTTGAACACTGAAGCTTTCTTT

J gene: TRBJ2-5
V gene: TRBV6-6
CDR3 length: 14
clone size: once
D gene: TRBD2
CDR3 protein: CASPWGGERETQYF
CDR3 DNA: TGTGCCAGCCCCTGGGGAGGGGAACGGGAGACCCAGTACTTC

J gene: TRBJ2-7
V gene: TRBV5-4
CDR3 length: 13
clone size: NA
D gene: NA
CDR3 protein: CASSFNRVYEQYF
CDR3 DNA: TGTGCCAGCAGCTTTAACAGGGTCTACGAGCAGTACTTC

J gene: TRBJ1-5
V gene: TRBV28
CDR3 length: 15
clone size: NA
D gene: TRBD1
CDR3 protein: CASSFRTGGYQPQHF
CDR3 DNA: TGTGCCAGCAGTTTTCGGACAGGGGGTTATCAGCCCCAGCATTTT

J gene: TRBJ2-1
V gene: TRBV28
CDR3 length: 15
clone size: NA
D gene: TRBD2
CDR3 protein: CASSFAGGDHNEQFF
CDR3 DNA: TGTGCCAGCAGTTTCGCGGGAGGGGACCACAATGAGCAGTTCTTC

J gene: TRBJ2-7
V gene: TRBV10-1
CDR3 length: 14
clone size: NA
D gene: TRBD2
CDR3 protein: CASSDSGGTYEQYF
CDR3 DNA: TGCGCCAGCAGCGATAGCGGGGGTACCTACGAGCAGTACTTC

J gene: TRBJ2-5
V gene: TRBV9
CDR3 length: 16
clone size: NA
D gene: NA
CDR3 protein: CASSVEGVDYQETQYF
CDR3 DNA: TGTGCCAGCAGCGTAGAGGGAGTTGACTACCAAGAGACCCAGTACTTC

J gene: TRBJ2-5
V gene: TRBV19
CDR3 length: 13
clone size: NA
D gene: NA
CDR3 protein: CASSQAYQETQYF
CDR3 DNA: TGTGCCAGTAGTCAAGCGTACCAAGAGACCCAGTACTTC

J gene: TRBJ2-6
V gene: TRBV5-5
CDR3 length: 18
clone size: NA
D gene: NA
CDR3 protein: CASTPWGPDGTGANVLTF
CDR3 DNA: TGTGCCAGCACCCCCTGGGGGCCAGATGGTACCGGGGCCAACGTCCTGACTTTC

J gene: TRBJ2-1
V gene: TRBV9
CDR3 length: 15
clone size: NA
D gene: TRBD1
CDR3 protein: CASSVGGQGDNEQFF
CDR3 DNA: TGTGCCAGCAGCGTGGGGGGACAGGGGGATAATGAGCAGTTCTTC

J gene: TRBJ1-2
V gene: TRBV30
CDR3 length: 13
clone size: NA
D gene: NA
CDR3 protein: CAWSQGPGYGYTF
CDR3 DNA: TGTGCCTGGAGCCAGGGGCCTGGCTATGGCTACACCTTC

J gene: TRBJ2-7
V gene: TRBV2
CDR3 length: 14
clone size: NA
D gene: NA
CDR3 protein: CASSEDQSLGGQYF
CDR3 DNA: TGTGCCAGCAGTGAAGATCAGTCCCTGGGGGGGCAGTACTTC

J gene: TRBJ2-2
V gene: TRBV5-1
CDR3 length: 17
clone size: once
D gene: TRBD2
CDR3 protein: CASADRNSGRKTGELFF
CDR3 DNA: TGCGCCAGCGCCGACCGTAATAGCGGGAGAAAAACCGGGGAGCTGTTTTTT

J gene: TRBJ2-7
V gene: TRBV18
CDR3 length: 14
clone size: NA
D gene: NA
CDR3 protein: CASSPGGRAYEQYF
CDR3 DNA: TGTGCCAGCTCACCGGGGGGGCGAGCCTACGAGCAGTACTTC

J gene: TRBJ1-2
V gene: TRBV2
CDR3 length: 11
clone size: NA
D gene: NA
CDR3 protein: CASSRTEGYTF
CDR3 DNA: TGTGCCAGCTCTCGAACAGAGGGCTACACCTTC

J gene: TRBJ2-1
V gene: TRBV5-5
CDR3 length: 15
clone size: once
D gene: TRBD2
CDR3 protein: CASSFLAGVYNEQFF
CDR3 DNA: TGTGCCAGCAGTTTCCTAGCGGGTGTTTACAATGAGCAGTTCTTC

J gene: TRBJ2-7
V gene: TRBV7-9
CDR3 length: 11
clone size: NA
D gene: NA
CDR3 protein: CSSSVNYEQYF
CDR3 DNA: TGTTCCAGCAGCGTTAATTACGAGCAGTACTTC

J gene: TRBJ2-6
V gene: TRBV9
CDR3 length: 15
clone size: NA
D gene: NA
CDR3 protein: CASSPTVAGANVLTF
CDR3 DNA: TGTGCCAGCAGCCCGACAGTTGCTGGGGCCAACGTCCTGACTTTC

J gene: TRBJ1-4
V gene: TRBV6-5
CDR3 length: 15
clone size: NA
D gene: TRBD1
CDR3 protein: CASRGGTGFYEKLFF
CDR3 DNA: TGTGCCAGCAGAGGGGGGACAGGGTTCTATGAAAAACTGTTTTTT

J gene: TRBJ1-1
V gene: TRBV7-6
CDR3 length: 13
clone size: NA
D gene: TRBD1
CDR3 protein: CASSLTGETEAFF
CDR3 DNA: TGTGCCAGCAGCCTCACAGGGGAGACTGAAGCTTTCTTT

J gene: TRBJ2-2
V gene: TRBV28
CDR3 length: 13
clone size: NA
D gene: TRBD1
CDR3 protein: CASRQGSTGELFF
CDR3 DNA: TGTGCCAGCAGACAGGGGAGCACCGGGGAGCTGTTTTTT

J gene: TRBJ2-7
V gene: TRBV6-1
CDR3 length: 13
clone size: NA
D gene: TRBD1
CDR3 protein: CASSRDRGGEQYF
CDR3 DNA: TGTGCCAGCAGTCGCGACAGGGGGGGCGAGCAGTACTTC

J gene: TRBJ2-7
V gene: TRBV7-8
CDR3 length: 14
clone size: NA
D gene: TRBD2
CDR3 protein: CASSLGLDVYEQYF
CDR3 DNA: TGTGCCAGCAGCCTGGGACTAGATGTCTACGAGCAGTACTTC

J gene: TRBJ1-4
V gene: TRBV4-1
CDR3 length: 16
clone size: NA
D gene: NA
CDR3 protein: CASSQSREATNEKLFF
CDR3 DNA: TGCGCCAGCAGCCAAAGCAGAGAGGCAACTAATGAAAAACTGTTTTTT

J gene: TRBJ2-2
V gene: TRBV9
CDR3 length: 15
clone size: NA
D gene: NA
CDR3 protein: CASSVGGVNTGELFF
CDR3 DNA: TGTGCCAGCAGCGTAGGGGGGGTGAACACCGGGGAGCTGTTTTTT

J gene: TRBJ2-1
V gene: TRBV7-9
CDR3 length: 16
clone size: NA
D gene: TRBD1
CDR3 protein: CSSSLLRQGSYNEQFF
CDR3 DNA: TGTTCCAGCAGCTTATTGCGACAGGGCTCCTACAATGAGCAGTTCTTC

J gene: TRBJ2-1
V gene: TRBV14
CDR3 length: 15
clone size: once
D gene: NA
CDR3 protein: CASSQIFVSYNEQFF
CDR3 DNA: TGTGCCAGCAGCCAAATTTTTGTATCCTACAATGAGCAGTTCTTC

J gene: TRBJ2-1
V gene: TRBV7-9
CDR3 length: 14
clone size: NA
D gene: NA
CDR3 protein: CASSLAGESHEQFF
CDR3 DNA: TGTGCCAGCAGCTTAGCGGGCGAATCTCATGAGCAGTTCTTC

J gene: TRBJ2-5
V gene: TRBV28
CDR3 length: 16
clone size: few
D gene: NA
CDR3 protein: CASSFLLGGEKETQYF
CDR3 DNA: TGTGCCAGCAGTTTCTTGCTTGGCGGGGAGAAAGAGACCCAGTACTTC

J gene: TRBJ2-1
V gene: TRBV7-6
CDR3 length: 14
clone size: NA
D gene: TRBD1
CDR3 protein: CASSYRQGTNEQFF
CDR3 DNA: TGTGCCAGCAGCTACCGACAGGGGACCAATGAGCAGTTCTTC

J gene: TRBJ1-4
V gene: TRBV7-9
CDR3 length: 16
clone size: NA
D gene: NA
CDR3 protein: CASSPRAGGTNEKLFF
CDR3 DNA: TGTGCCAGCAGCCCCCGGGCGGGTGGAACTAATGAAAAACTGTTTTTT

J gene: TRBJ1-3
V gene: TRBV30
CDR3 length: 14
clone size: NA
D gene: TRBD1
CDR3 protein: CALDTRQGGNTIYF
CDR3 DNA: TGTGCCTTGGATACTCGACAGGGAGGAAACACCATATATTTT

J gene: TRBJ2-3
V gene: TRBV9
CDR3 length: 15
clone size: NA
D gene: TRBD2
CDR3 protein: CASSVGVAGTDTQYF
CDR3 DNA: TGTGCCAGCAGCGTAGGGGTAGCGGGAACAGATACGCAGTATTTT

J gene: TRBJ2-3
V gene: TRBV2
CDR3 length: 12
clone size: NA
D gene: NA
CDR3 protein: CASSQLTDTQYF
CDR3 DNA: TGTGCCAGCAGTCAACTCACAGATACGCAGTATTTT